This entry is about one TCR beta chain. Antigen specificity is unknown. These data are taken from a study of T cell responses to AZD1222 COVID-19 vaccine. Study-level findings and limits: Nearly half of spike-specific TCRs reportedly target unmutated variant regions.

The data were produced by immunoSEQ multiplex PCR, yet TCRdb's version contains in-frame clones alone and is incomplete. This table holds about 56,000 clones, roughly 88% found once. This CDR3 comprises 12 residues. In germline, CDR1 is MGHDK, CDR2 SYGVNS. Trimming at V came to 6 bases and at J to 5 bases, leaving 1 base not matched to a gene. Specimen: peripheral blood, collected on day 0 of AZD1222 vaccination. The chain carries TRBV25-1 and TRBJ1-2, with 9 bases identical to TRBD1. This sequence was found in an adult in good health. The CDR3 region is CASRTGGYGYTF. In DNA, the CDR3 is TGTGCCAGCAGGACAGGGGGGTATGGCTACACCTTC.